This T cell receptor (beta chain) is from a study of cytomegalovirus exposure and HLA in healthy donors. Study results and limitations: According to the study, some 160 TCR beta chains were cytomegalovirus-associated. In most subjects, TCR beta sequences reportedly gave accurate predictions of HLA-A and HLA-B alleles. In vitro work confirmed that a few CMV-associated chains recognize CMV antigens.

Regarding donors, all were healthy bone marrow donors. Use of 60 Vbeta and 13 Jbeta primers characterized the PCR. Here immunoSEQ multiplex PCR was the method, and the copy in TCRdb shows in-frame clones only, minus some. The sample data list roughly 120,000 clones. As concerns this clone: Its antigen is still unknown.

V was shortened by 3 bases and J by 4 bases, with 7 bases between the two germline ends. The CDR3 runs to 13 residues. Germline V CDR1 and CDR2: GTSNPN, SVGIG (reference sequence). The genes are TRBV30 and TRBJ1-6; D may be TRBD1 (5 bases). The sequence was obtained from a man aged 25 to 40 in good health and CMV-seronegative. The sample taken for sequencing was PBMCs. The CDR3 loop reads CAWSDRYNSPLHF. The CDR3 DNA sequence: TGTGCCTGGAGCGACAGATATAATTCACCCCTCCACTTT.